Ten or more counts support the clone carrying this T cell receptor (beta chain). Antigen specificity is unknown. This record belongs to a study of T cell repertoires in cytomegalovirus infection. Across the whole study: Public signatures in TCR beta pointed to CMV infection and matching HLA type. General study results and limits: HLA-C-restricted CMV clonotypes gave the most frequent clonotype in two of eight donors. Carriers of CMV plus the relevant HLA were identified by cumulative public TCR beta family frequency.

Trimming cost V 3 bases and J 1 base; bases outside gene matches: 5. This CDR3 comprises 14 residues. Per germline, CDR1 SQVTM and CDR2 ANQGSEA. TCRdb itself ran the reads through MiXCR, one entry per CDR3 protein. The sample lists 200,000 to 250,000 distinct CDR3 sequences, 6.5% seen once, with around 6.5% in the top ten. The source of this sequence is a human donor in good health (CMV status not recorded). Some clones in this sample may be carry-over from other donors' samples. The rearrangement links TRBV29-1 to TRBJ1-1, with 7 nucleotides matching TRBD1. The sequencing input was PBMCs. The CDR3 region is CSVDRQGPNTEAFF. The CDR3 DNA is TGCAGCGTTGATAGACAGGGTCCGAACACTGAAGCTTTCTTT.